This T cell receptor beta chain appears in the sequencing data of a study of OX40 agonist ivuxolimab in advanced cancers. Overall study results and limits: By week 6 at 0.1 to 3.0 mg/kg, blood CD4+ and CD8+ T cells had expanded clonally.

Sequencing was performed with immunoSEQ multiplex PCR; in TCRdb, only in-frame clones are kept and a portion is missing. The table lists just over 20,000 clones, around three quarters of them singletons, with more than 9% in the top ten. As for this clone: The antigen is not known.

It was autoimmune disease history or systemic immunosuppression that excluded patients. Peripheral blood came from all dose cohorts at three timepoints. V gave up 5 bases and J gave up 0 bases, with 11 bases separating them. This CDR3 contains 16 residues. The V gene's germline CDR1 is SGHDN and CDR2 FVKESK. Source: CD4+ or CD8+ T cells sorted from blood, taken in a trial of the OX40 agonist ivuxolimab. The clonotype was recovered from an adult with an advanced solid tumor such as melanoma, head and neck, liver or kidney cancer. V is TRBV14 and J is TRBJ1-6, with D possibly TRBD1 on 5 matching bases. DNA for the CDR3: TGTGCCAGCAGCACCGGGGCCAGCTCCTATAATTCACCCCTCCACTTT. This codes for CASSTGASSYNSPLHF.